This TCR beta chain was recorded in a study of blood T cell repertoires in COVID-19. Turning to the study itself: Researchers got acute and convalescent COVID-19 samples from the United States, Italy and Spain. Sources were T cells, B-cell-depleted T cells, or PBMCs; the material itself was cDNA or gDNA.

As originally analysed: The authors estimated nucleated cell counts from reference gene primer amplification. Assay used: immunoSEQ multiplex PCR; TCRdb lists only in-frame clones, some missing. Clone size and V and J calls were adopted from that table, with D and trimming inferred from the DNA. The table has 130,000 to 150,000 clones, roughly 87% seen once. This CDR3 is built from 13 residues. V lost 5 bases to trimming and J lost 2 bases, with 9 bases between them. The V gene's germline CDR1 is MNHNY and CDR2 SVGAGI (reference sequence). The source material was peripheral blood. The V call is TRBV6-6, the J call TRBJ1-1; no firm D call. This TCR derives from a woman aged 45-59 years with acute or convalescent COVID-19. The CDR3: CASSQNINTEAFF. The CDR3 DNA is TGTGCCAGCAGTCAGAACATAAACACTGAAGCTTTCTTT.